This TCR beta chain was captured in a study of blood T cell repertoires in COVID-19. The protocol was immunoSEQ multiplex PCR, while the TCRdb copy is restricted to in-frame clones and leaves out a portion. The table shows about 260,000 clones, with about 91% occurring only once. Followed longitudinally, the Seattle patients had been enrolled during active infection. Sequencing was performed on peripheral blood. The sequence was obtained from a person aged 18 to 30 with COVID-19, enrolled during active disease.

The CDR3 region is CATRTSGRAVDTQYF. In nucleotides, the CDR3 is TGTGCCACCCGAACTAGCGGGAGGGCCGTGGATACGCAGTATTTT. This chain links TRBV15 with TRBJ2-3; 13 bases align to TRBD2. The CDR3 loop spans 15 amino acids. Germline CDR1 reads LNHNV; CDR2 reads YYDKDF (reference sequence). The V gene end was trimmed by 8 bases and the J gene end by 6 bases; junction bases not matched to a gene: 8. Filled out from reference TRBV15 and TRBJ2-3, the complete variable domain reads DAMVIQNPRYQVTQFGKPVTLSCSQTLNHNVMYWYQQKSSQAPKLLFHYYDKDFNNEADTPDNFQSRRPNTSFCFLDIRSPGLGDTAMYLCATRTSGRAVDTQYFGPGTRLTVL.